These T cell receptor beta chains were read from a single sample in a study of blood T cell repertoires in COVID-19. Method: immunoSEQ multiplex PCR; TCRdb's copy keeps in-frame clones and lacks some. This sample has around 290,000 clones, with over 75% found just once. What was sequenced was PBMCs or T cells enriched from blood (not recorded which). Receptors were obtained from a woman aged 30 to 39 who had recovered from COVID-19. Both conserved end residues are part of each CDR3. The order of the fields is V gene, J gene, clone size, CDR3 protein. Clone size is stated in some rows and not others, as once, few, many or a class when expanded.

TRBV7-8,TRBJ1-5,.,CASSLGSRGSQPQHF
TRBV19,TRBJ2-1,.,CASSLHTLAGRSYNEQFF
TRBV29-1,TRBJ1-6,.,CSVREDWSSPLHF
TRBV5-5,TRBJ1-2,few,CASSFTGPRVGGISGYTF
TRBV27,TRBJ2-7,once,CASSWGGGSEQYF
TRBV7-9,TRBJ2-7,.,CASSTNQGEGVGEQYF
TRBV30,TRBJ2-3,.,CAWMGQGMDTQYF
TRBV28,TRBJ2-7,.,CASTQEETYEQYF
TRBV6-5,TRBJ1-1,few,CASSPTGLSEAFF
TRBV6-5,TRBJ2-3,.,CASSPSGGPTDTQYF
TRBV7-9,TRBJ1-2,.,CASSFPDRADYGYTF
TRBV11-2,TRBJ2-7,.,CASSLGIAPRVYEQYF
TRBV5-1,TRBJ2-1,.,CASSLVTTSGPYEQFF
TRBV6-5,TRBJ2-1,.,CASAYSGNEQFF
TRBV19,TRBJ1-2,.,CASQAYQGQGKYGYTF
TRBV18,TRBJ2-2,.,CASSQATWGVYANTGELFF
TRBV7-3,TRBJ2-7,.,CASSLTGVYEQYF
TRBV5-1,TRBJ2-7,.,CASSLGGTADNEQYF
TRBV11-2,TRBJ2-1,.,CASSFQAGGDYNEQFF
TRBV7-9,TRBJ2-1,.,CASSLRGGSNEQFF
TRBV2,TRBJ1-3,.,CASRWDNRLRGNTIYF
TRBV9,TRBJ2-7,.,CASSHGTGNSYEQYF
TRBV9,TRBJ1-2,.,CASSVGGNYGYTF
TRBV28,TRBJ1-4,.,CASSSPPEGPTNEKLFF
TRBV21-1,TRBJ2-2,.,CASSKERETGELFF
TRBV11-2,TRBJ2-3,.,CASSLESLGSTQYF
TRBV7-8,TRBJ2-3,once,CASSLTSGGTDTQYF
TRBV6-5,TRBJ2-3,.,CASSRSGGPDTQYF
TRBV24-1,TRBJ2-3,.,CATRPTGSTDTQYF
TRBV4-3,TRBJ2-3,.,CASSQETAGVTDTQYF
TRBV14,TRBJ1-2,.,CASSQDFTAANYGYTF
TRBV15,TRBJ1-4,.,CATRDRGSEKLFF
TRBV6-4,TRBJ1-3,.,CAAGKSGNTIYF
TRBV28,TRBJ1-5,.,CASSSVWSDYSNQPQHF
TRBV4-1,TRBJ2-7,.,CASSHLGLAGGKPSLYEQYF
TRBV5-1,TRBJ2-7,few,CASSLAQGRGPYEQYF
TRBV10-1,TRBJ1-1,.,CASGRVNTEAFF
TRBV27,TRBJ2-5,.,CASSGQTSGRVETQYF
TRBV13,TRBJ1-5,.,CASSLENSQPQHF
TRBV11-2,TRBJ2-2,.,CASRRLSGSGMMFF
TRBV27,TRBJ2-3,.,CASRPIDTQYF
TRBV24-1,TRBJ1-1,.,CATSDSRQGNTEAFF
TRBV27,TRBJ1-4,.,CASSLSDGKRGEKLFF
TRBV30,TRBJ2-7,.,CAWSVAGYEQYF
TRBV27,TRBJ2-2,.,CASSFSVAGELFF
TRBV18,TRBJ1-5,few,CASSPGHSNQPQHF
TRBV7-6,TRBJ2-7,.,CASSRRPGQGGVEQYF
TRBV11-1,TRBJ2-5,.,CASSLVASGGQETQYF
TRBV11-3,TRBJ2-3,.,CASSPTSVSGGAADTQYF
TRBV19,TRBJ1-4,.,CASSPTGAGDEKLFF